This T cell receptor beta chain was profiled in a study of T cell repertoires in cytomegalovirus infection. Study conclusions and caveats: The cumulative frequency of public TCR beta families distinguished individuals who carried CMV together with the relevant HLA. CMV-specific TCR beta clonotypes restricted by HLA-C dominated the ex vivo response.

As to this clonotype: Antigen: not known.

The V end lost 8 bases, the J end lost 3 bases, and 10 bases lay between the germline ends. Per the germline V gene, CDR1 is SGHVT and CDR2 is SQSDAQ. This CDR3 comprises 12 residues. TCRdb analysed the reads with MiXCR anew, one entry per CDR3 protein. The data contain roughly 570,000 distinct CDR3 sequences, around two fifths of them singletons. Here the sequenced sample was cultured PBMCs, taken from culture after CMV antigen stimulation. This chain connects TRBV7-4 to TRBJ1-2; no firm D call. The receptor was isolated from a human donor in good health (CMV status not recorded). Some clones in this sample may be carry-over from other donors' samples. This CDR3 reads CASAPRDYGYTF. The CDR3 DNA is TGTGCCAGCGCACCGAGGGACTATGGCTACACCTTC.